This T cell receptor beta chain was documented in a study of lymphopenia after photon versus proton radiotherapy (dated by TCRdb to between 2018 and 2021). Regarding the study in general: Photon and proton radiation therapy were compared by the study for their immunological effects in patients with gastrointestinal tumors who developed high-grade lymphopenia. The study was designed to characterize how the impact on the immune system differs between the two radiation modalities. The cohort included around 22 patients with gastrointestinal tumors who developed lymphopenia after receiving either photon or proton therapy. On the study overall, not on this receptor specifically: During treatment, patients who received proton therapy stayed relatively stable, whereas patients who received photon therapy lost naive T cells and TCR diversity and gained effector/memory populations. After the lymphocyte count nadir, repertoires from photon-treated patients showed oligoclonal expansion, particularly of CD8+ Temra cells, and this expansion drove the decline in diversity. Across the cohort, a larger post-nadir drop in TCR diversity was inversely correlated with overall survival time among patients who died. The survival association was assessed only in patients who died, and the authors presented better survival with proton therapy as a possibility rather than a demonstrated result.

The library was prepared using the immunoSEQ multiplex PCR assay. Alongside multiparametric flow cytometry, deep sequencing of rearranged TCR beta loci was used to profile the T cell repertoires. Drawn from immuneACCESS, this table holds only the in-frame rearrangements with V and J called that TCRdb kept. Clones are partly lost; checked studies trace under half to an unresolved V gene and leave the rest unexplained. For this sample the table gives roughly 25,000 clones, of which roughly 90% were detected only once. The top ten hold 0.81% of the sample. About this clone itself: Its specific antigen is unknown. No quality values exist for individual bases; no much larger clone is one base distant.

The CDR3 numbers 16 residues from cysteine through phenylalanine. Left in the record is the CDR3 DNA by itself, 48 bases read in frame from the first base. Cut back by 1 base and 2 bases, the V and J ends lie 12 bases apart. The germline V gene (reference sequence) gives CDR1 as LNHDA and CDR2 as SQIVND. Specimen: peripheral blood, collected from a patient treated with photon-based radiotherapy. This chain is built from TRBV19 and TRBJ1-5; no D gene can be assigned with confidence. The sequence was collected from a woman aged 45-65 years with cholangiocarcinoma. Here the CDR3 is given as CASSIARLPGNQPQHF. DNA sequence: TGTGCCAGTAGTATAGCTAGGCTACCTGGCAATCAGCCCCAGCATTTT. Outside the CDR3, residues come from the reference TRBV19 and TRBJ1-5 proteins, so the full variable domain is: DGGITQSPKYLFRKEGQNVTLSCEQNLNHDAMYWYRQDPGQGLRLIYYSQIVNDFQKGDIAEGYSVSREKKESFPLTVTSAQKNPTAFYLCASSIARLPGNQPQHFGDGTRLSIL.